This T cell receptor beta chain was identified during a study of blood T cell repertoires in COVID-19. As originally analysed: Reference gene primer amplification gave estimated nucleated cell counts. Assay used: immunoSEQ multiplex PCR; TCRdb lists only in-frame clones, some missing. That table is the source of V, J and clone size, and D and trimming were worked out from the DNA. The sample yields around 130,000 clones, 84% seen once. Germline V gene sequence: CDR1 MNHEY, CDR2 SMNVEV (reference sequence). Trimming removed 7 bases from V and 2 bases from J; junction bases left unmatched: 8. There are 15 residues in the CDR3.

Sequenced sample: peripheral blood. V gene TRBV27 combines with J gene TRBJ2-1; 7 bases are a match to TRBD1. The source is a man in his sixties with acute or convalescent COVID-19. This chain's CDR3 is CASKWWDSTYNEQFF. The CDR3 DNA sequence: TGTGCCAGCAAATGGTGGGACAGCACCTACAATGAGCAGTTCTTC.